This T cell receptor (beta chain) was found in a study of T-cell reconstitution after alpha-beta-depleted transplantation in children listed by TCRdb under 2016. The study in broad terms: T-cell immune reconstitution after TCRalphabeta/CD19-depleted allogeneic hematopoietic cell transplantation in children was quantitatively tracked in the study by means of TCR repertoire profiling.

From its cysteine to its phenylalanine, the CDR3 spans 14 amino acids. The CDR3 DNA has 42 bases and is translated from base 1. From the germline V gene, CDR1 is KGHSH and CDR2 is LQKENI. Relative to germline, V is 3 bases shorter and J is 10 bases shorter, with 18 bases between their ends. Library preparation employed PCR. The instrument given in TCRdb is Illumina HiSeq 2500. TCR libraries were prepared with molecular barcoding, using unique molecular identifiers to normalize TCRbeta repertoire quantification. TCRdb reran the public reads through fastp at Q25 and MiXCR, keeping productive beta chains. Entries are consolidated by CDR3 protein sequence, retaining the most common genes and DNA. This sample has about 400,000 distinct CDR3 sequences in its table, and about an eighth of those were observed once. Jointly, the top ten make up about 3.9% of the sample. About this clonotype itself: Its antigen is still unknown. The sample holds no much larger clone one base away, and base qualities are not on file.

The sample here was PBMCs, taken from the stem cell graft. Recombination connected TRBV18 to TRBJ1-1, and TRBD1 may be the D gene, going by 5 matching bases. This TCR was sampled from a human donor who donated a stem cell graft to a child with Fanconi anemia. The DNA reads as follows: TGTGCCAGCTCACCTCGGGACGGACGTACAGGAGCTTTCTTT. This translates into CASSPRDGRTGAFF.